The rows below give T cell receptor beta chains drawn from one sample of a study of blood T cell repertoires in COVID-19. Profiling relied on immunoSEQ multiplex PCR, and the TCRdb table lists in-frame clones only, not all of them. This table holds 200,000 or so clones, approximately 83% found once. The sequencing sample was made of PBMCs or T cells enriched from blood (not recorded which). The receptor set was obtained from a woman aged 50 to 60 who had been exposed to COVID-19. CDR3s include the opening cysteine and the closing phenylalanine or tryptophan. The D gene is left open where the match is weak. Clone sizes are given selectively: once, few, many, or a class where the clone is expanded.

14	.	TRBV10-2	TRBJ2-1	.	TGCGCCAGCAGTGAGTCGATTAGGGGCAATGAGCAGTTCTTC	CASSESIRGNEQFF
16	TRBD2	TRBV11-3	TRBJ2-1	.	TGTGCCAGCTCCCCGGGGGGGCAGGGGACCTACAATGAGCAGTTCTTC	CASSPGGQGTYNEQFF
15	TRBD1	TRBV27	TRBJ2-7	.	TGTGCCAGCAGTGCGGGGACAGGGGGCCCCTTGGTGCAGTACTTC	CASSAGTGGPLVQYF
13	.	TRBV5-4	TRBJ2-7	.	TGTGCCAGCAGCAGGACAGAAAACTACGAGCAGTACTTC	CASSRTENYEQYF
14	TRBD1	TRBV2	TRBJ2-7	.	TGTGCCAGCAGTGGGGGACAGGGGATGCACGAGCAGTACTTC	CASSGGQGMHEQYF
12	TRBD1	TRBV5-1	TRBJ1-2	.	TGCGCCAGCAGCCTGACAGGGTCTGGCTACACCTTC	CASSLTGSGYTF
14	.	TRBV18	TRBJ2-2	.	TGTGCCAGCTCACCTCCATCGGGGGCCGGGGAGCTGTTTTTT	CASSPPSGAGELFF
13	.	TRBV18	TRBJ2-7	.	TGTGCCAGCTCAAGTACGCCACCCGGCGAGCAGTACTTC	CASSSTPPGEQYF
16	TRBD1	TRBV7-9	TRBJ2-3	.	TGTGCCAGCAGCTTAGAGGGACAGGGGCTGGATCGTCCGCAGTATTTT	CASSLEGQGLDRPQYF
15	.	TRBV5-4	TRBJ1-1	.	TGTGCCAGCAGCTTGGGACAGGCCCTGGCCACTGAAGCTTTCTTT	CASSLGQALATEAFF
11	.	TRBV12-3/TRBV12-4	TRBJ1-1	few	TGTGCCAGCAGTCCCTTCCTCGGAGCTTTCTTT	CASSPFLGAFF
13	TRBD1	TRBV29-1	TRBJ1-6	once	TGCAGCGTTAAAACAGGGGGGGAATCACCCCTCCACTTT	CSVKTGGESPLHF
13	.	TRBV5-6	TRBJ1-3	.	TGTGCCAGCAGCACTGGGGGGGAAAACTCCATATATTTT	CASSTGGENSIYF
16	TRBD2	TRBV5-4	TRBJ2-5	.	TGTGCCAGCAGCCCCGCCCCCACAGCGGGGGGGGAGACCCAGTACTTC	CASSPAPTAGGETQYF
15	.	TRBV30	TRBJ1-2	.	TGTGCCTGGAGTCCTCTGATTGGGGGCCTCTATGGCTACACCTTC	CAWSPLIGGLYGYTF